This TCR beta chain was captured in a study of blood T cell repertoires in COVID-19. Study at large: Specimens from acute and convalescent COVID-19 originated in the United States, Italy and Spain.

The length of the CDR3 is 15 residues. Per the germline V gene, CDR1 is SGHVS and CDR2 is FQNEAQ. Germline trimming cut 6 bases from V and 0 bases from J; bases unmatched to any gene: 3. This clone was counted a few times. Repertoires were generated with immunoSEQ multiplex PCR, while TCRdb's copy carries only in-frame clones and drops some. The sample has 380,000 or so clones; around 89% are singletons. Sequencing input: peripheral blood. The chain carries TRBV7-8 and TRBJ2-2, with 8 positions matching TRBD1. This clonotype originated in a man in his forties with acute or convalescent COVID-19. CDR3 bases: TGTGCCAGCAGACAGGACAGGGCGAACACCGGGGAGCTGTTTTTT. It encodes CASRQDRANTGELFF. The full variable domain, with the rest looked up from reference TRBV7-8 and TRBJ2-2, is GAGVSQSPRYKVAKRGQDVALRCDPISGHVSLFWYQQALGQGPEFLTYFQNEAQLDKSGLPSDRFFAERPEGSVSTLKIQRTQQEDSAVYLCASRQDRANTGELFFGEGSRLTVL.